This TCR beta chain comes out of a study of T cell changes during pregnancy in multiple sclerosis. Losses at the gene ends were 4 bases for V and 0 bases for J; bases not matched to a gene: 4. CDR1 is SGHKS, CDR2 YYEKEE, per germline (reference sequence). This CDR3 comprises 14 residues. Here immunoSEQ multiplex PCR was the method, and the copy in TCRdb shows in-frame clones only, minus some. The sample holds 60,000 to 90,000 clones, 80% to 95% seen once. This clone was recorded once. The TCR was taken from a female donor in good health, enrolled as a control in a pregnancy study. Sequences were derived from peripheral blood, sampled in the first trimester of pregnancy. The genes are TRBV5-5 and TRBJ2-7; 7 nucleotides match TRBD1. CDR3: CASSLGTASYEQYF. CDR3 in DNA: TGTGCCAGCAGCCTCGGGACAGCCTCCTACGAGCAGTACTTC.